This paragraph covers one T cell receptor (beta chain) sequence. The antigen is unknown. TCRdb's copy holds only in-frame clones and misses some; the assay was immunoSEQ multiplex PCR. The sample has fewer than 50,000 clones; around 79% are singletons. Losses at the gene ends were 4 bases for V and 2 bases for J; bases not matched to a gene: 9. This CDR3 comprises 16 residues. Germline CDR1 SGHDT, CDR2 YYEEEE. This sample stems from a study of memory CD4+ T cells and cytomegalovirus serostatus. Whole-study context: Healthy Belgian adult donors included about nine CMV-positive and fewer than 25 CMV-negative people.

The sort gate was single viable CD3+CD4+CD8-CD45RO+ cells for memory CD4+ T cells. Study findings and constraints: Repertoires predicted CMV serostatus with median bootstrapped AUC of about 0.95. Of approximately 150 reported CMV TCRbeta sequences, 55 to 80 were found in memory CD4+ repertoires.

The J gene is TRBJ2-3, the V gene TRBV5-6; 8 bases map to TRBD1. This sequence was found in an adult in good health and CMV-seropositive. The material sequenced was memory CD4+ T cells from blood. The CDR3 region has the DNA TGTGCCAGCAGCGCACTGGACAGGGCAATCACAGATACGCAGTATTTT. This encodes CASSALDRAITDTQYF.